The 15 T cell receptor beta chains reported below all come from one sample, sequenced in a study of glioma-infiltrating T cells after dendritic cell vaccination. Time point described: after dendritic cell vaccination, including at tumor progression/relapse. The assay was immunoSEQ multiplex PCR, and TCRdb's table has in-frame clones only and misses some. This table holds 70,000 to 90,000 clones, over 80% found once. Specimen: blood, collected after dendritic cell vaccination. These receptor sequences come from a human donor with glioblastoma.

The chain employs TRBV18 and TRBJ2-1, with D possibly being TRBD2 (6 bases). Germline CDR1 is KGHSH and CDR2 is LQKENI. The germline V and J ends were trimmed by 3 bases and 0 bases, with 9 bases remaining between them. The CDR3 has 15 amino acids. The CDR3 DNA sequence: TGTGCCAGCTCACCTGCGGGAAGCTCCTACAATGAGCAGTTCTTC. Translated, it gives CASSPAGSSYNEQFF.

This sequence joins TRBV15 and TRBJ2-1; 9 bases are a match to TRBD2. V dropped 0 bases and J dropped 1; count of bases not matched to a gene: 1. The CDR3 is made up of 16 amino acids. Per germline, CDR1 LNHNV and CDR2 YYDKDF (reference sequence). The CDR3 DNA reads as TGTGCCACCAGCAGAGAAGCGGGGGGTTCCTACAATGAGCAGTTCTTC. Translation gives CATSREAGGSYNEQFF.

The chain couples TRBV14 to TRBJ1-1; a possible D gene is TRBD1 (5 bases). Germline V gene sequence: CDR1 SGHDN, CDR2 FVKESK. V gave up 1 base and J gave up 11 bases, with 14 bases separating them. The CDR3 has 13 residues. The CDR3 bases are TGTGCCAGCAGCCAAGGTTCGCGGGGGTTCGCTTTCTTT. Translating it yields CASSQGSRGFAFF.

CDR3 coding DNA: TGTGCCAGCAGTGATGATCCTGTCTGGAGAGAGTCCTACGAGCAGTACTTC. Protein sequence: CASSDDPVWRESYEQYF. This chain uses TRBV2 with TRBJ2-5, with unresolved D. The J call may not be correct, given that the DNA end is closer to TRBJ2-7. Germline V lookup: CDR1 SNHLY, CDR2 FYNNEI. The CDR3 sequence is 17 residues long.

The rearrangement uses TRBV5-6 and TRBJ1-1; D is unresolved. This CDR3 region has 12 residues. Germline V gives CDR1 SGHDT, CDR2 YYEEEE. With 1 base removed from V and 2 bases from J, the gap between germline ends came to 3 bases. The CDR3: CASSLLNTEAFF. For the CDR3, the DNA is TGTGCCAGCAGCTTGCTTAACACTGAAGCTTTCTTT.

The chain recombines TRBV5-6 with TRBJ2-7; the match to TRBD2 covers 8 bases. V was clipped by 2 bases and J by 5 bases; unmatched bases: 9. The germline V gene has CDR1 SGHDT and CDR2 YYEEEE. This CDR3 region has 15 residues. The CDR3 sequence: CASSLGSGGLNEQYF. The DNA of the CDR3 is TGTGCCAGCAGCTTAGGTTCGGGGGGGCTTAACGAGCAGTACTTC. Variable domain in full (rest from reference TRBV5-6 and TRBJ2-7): DAGVTQSPTHLIKTRGQQVTLRCSPKSGHDTVSWYQQALGQGPQFIFQYYEEEERQRGNFPDRFSGHQFPNYSSELNVNALLLGDSALYLCASSLGSGGLNEQYFGPGTRLTVT.

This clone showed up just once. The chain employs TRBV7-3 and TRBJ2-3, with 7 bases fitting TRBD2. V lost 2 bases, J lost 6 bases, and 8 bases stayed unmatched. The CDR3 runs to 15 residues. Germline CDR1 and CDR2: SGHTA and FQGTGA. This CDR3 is CASSLSSGAGDTQYF. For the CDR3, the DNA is TGTGCCAGCAGCTTATCCAGCGGGGCGGGGGATACGCAGTATTTT.

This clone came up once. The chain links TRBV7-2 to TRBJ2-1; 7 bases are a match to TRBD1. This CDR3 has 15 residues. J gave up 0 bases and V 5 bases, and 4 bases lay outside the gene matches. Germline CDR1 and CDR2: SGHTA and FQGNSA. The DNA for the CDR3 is TGTGCCAGCAGCCAGGACAGGAGCTCCTACAATGAGCAGTTCTTC. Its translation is CASSQDRSSYNEQFF.

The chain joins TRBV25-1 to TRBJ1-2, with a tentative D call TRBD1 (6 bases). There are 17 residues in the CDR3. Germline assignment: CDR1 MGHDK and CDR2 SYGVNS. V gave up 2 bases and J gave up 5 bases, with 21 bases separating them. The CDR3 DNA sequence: TGTGCCAGCAGTGAAGGTGGTGTTCAGAGACAGGTGTATGGCTACACCTTC. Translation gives CASSEGGVQRQVYGYTF.

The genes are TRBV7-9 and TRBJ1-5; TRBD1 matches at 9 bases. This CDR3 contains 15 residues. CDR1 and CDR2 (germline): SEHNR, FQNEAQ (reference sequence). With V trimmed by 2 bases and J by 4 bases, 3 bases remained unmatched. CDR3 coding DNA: TGTGCCAGCAGCTTAACAGGGGGCGCGAATCAGCCCCAGCATTTT. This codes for CASSLTGGANQPQHF.

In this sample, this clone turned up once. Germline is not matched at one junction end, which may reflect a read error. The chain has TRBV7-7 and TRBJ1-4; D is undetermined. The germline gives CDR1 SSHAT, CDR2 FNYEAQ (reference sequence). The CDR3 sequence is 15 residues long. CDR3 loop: CASSLSIRRDEKLFF. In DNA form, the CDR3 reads TGTGCTAGCAGCTTATCGATACGGAGAGACGAAAAACTGTTTTTT.

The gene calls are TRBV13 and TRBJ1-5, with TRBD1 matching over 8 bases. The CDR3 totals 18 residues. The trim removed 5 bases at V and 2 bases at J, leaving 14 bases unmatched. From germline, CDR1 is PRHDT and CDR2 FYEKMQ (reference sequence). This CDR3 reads CASSPPRQGAFGNQPQHF. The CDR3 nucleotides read TGTGCCAGCAGCCCCCCCAGGCAGGGGGCATTTGGCAATCAGCCCCAGCATTTT. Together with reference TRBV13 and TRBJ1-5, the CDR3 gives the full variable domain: AAGVIQSPRHLIKEKRETATLKCYPIPRHDTVYWYQQGPGQDPQFLISFYEKMQSDKGSIPDRFSAQQFSDYHSELNMSSLELGDSALYFCASSPPRQGAFGNQPQHFGDGTRLSIL.

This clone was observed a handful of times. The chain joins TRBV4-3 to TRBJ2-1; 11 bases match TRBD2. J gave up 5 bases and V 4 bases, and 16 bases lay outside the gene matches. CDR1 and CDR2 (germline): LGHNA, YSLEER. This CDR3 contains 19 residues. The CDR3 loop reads CASSPRGVAGGPGNNEQFF. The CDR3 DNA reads TGCGCCAGCAGCCCTCGGGGGGTAGCGGGGGGGCCTGGGAACAATGAGCAGTTCTTC.

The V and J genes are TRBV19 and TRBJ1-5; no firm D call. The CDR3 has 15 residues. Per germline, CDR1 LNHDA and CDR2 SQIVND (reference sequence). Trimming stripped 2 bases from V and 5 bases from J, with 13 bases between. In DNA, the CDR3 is TGTGCCAGTAGTATATTCTTCTCATCGGATCAGCCCCAGCATTTT. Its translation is CASSIFFSSDQPQHF. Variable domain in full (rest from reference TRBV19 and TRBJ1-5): DGGITQSPKYLFRKEGQNVTLSCEQNLNHDAMYWYRQDPGQGLRLIYYSQIVNDFQKGDIAEGYSVSREKKESFPLTVTSAQKNPTAFYLCASSIFFSSDQPQHFGDGTRLSIL.

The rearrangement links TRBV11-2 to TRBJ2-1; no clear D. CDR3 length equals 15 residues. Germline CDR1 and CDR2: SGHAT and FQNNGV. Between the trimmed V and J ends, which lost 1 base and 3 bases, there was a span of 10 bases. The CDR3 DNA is TGTGCCAGCAGCTTAGTTGACTTAGGCTACAATGAGCAGTTCTTC. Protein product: CASSLVDLGYNEQFF.